These T cell receptor beta chains were read from a single sample in a study of T cell repertoires in cytomegalovirus infection. Each CDR3 protein is one row after TCRdb ran MiXCR on the reads. The sample contains more than 400,000 distinct CDR3 sequences, around 27% of which appear only once. Sample: PBMCs. These receptor sequences come from a human donor in good health (CMV status not recorded). Some clones in this sample may be carry-over from other donors' samples. Both conserved end residues are trimmed from each CDR3. The order of the fields is V gene, D gene, CDR3 protein. A D gene is named only where the DNA matches it firmly.

v_gene: TRBV2
d_gene: TRBD1
CDR3aa: ASSEGPQGAGNTIY

v_gene: TRBV7-8
d_gene: .
CDR3aa: ASSLAADSNTEAF

v_gene: TRBV7-2
d_gene: TRBD2
CDR3aa: ASSLAGTSGRYDEQF

v_gene: TRBV20-1
d_gene: TRBD1
CDR3aa: SASSGQGIDEQY

v_gene: TRBV5-4
d_gene: TRBD1
CDR3aa: ASSFYRGSYT

v_gene: TRBV6-5
d_gene: TRBD1
CDR3aa: ASSEVVTGLKTQY

v_gene: TRBV7-9
d_gene: TRBD2
CDR3aa: ASSPSPGLARDEQF

v_gene: TRBV14
d_gene: .
CDR3aa: ASSQQDRGRLAGQETQY

v_gene: TRBV6-1
d_gene: TRBD1
CDR3aa: ASSHGQGDVYGQY

v_gene: TRBV20-1
d_gene: TRBD1
CDR3aa: SATGTGGAGYT

v_gene: TRBV19
d_gene: TRBD2
CDR3aa: ASSNRLAGAGDTQY

v_gene: TRBV7-2
d_gene: .
CDR3aa: ASRVGGTNEQF

v_gene: TRBV7-9
d_gene: TRBD1
CDR3aa: ASDRGTDTQY

v_gene: TRBV6-1
d_gene: .
CDR3aa: ASSESPMNTEAF

v_gene: TRBV4-3
d_gene: .
CDR3aa: ASSQDLGREAF

v_gene: TRBV12-3/TRBV12-4
d_gene: TRBD1
CDR3aa: ASSLGDRGLAYEQY

v_gene: TRBV6-1
d_gene: TRBD2
CDR3aa: ASSSGLAGSSQETQY

v_gene: TRBV30
d_gene: .
CDR3aa: AWTSTDTQY

v_gene: TRBV11-2
d_gene: TRBD2
CDR3aa: ASSGAPGTKYNEQF

v_gene: TRBV5-1
d_gene: .
CDR3aa: ASSPLSAAGELF

v_gene: TRBV6-2/TRBV6-3
d_gene: TRBD2
CDR3aa: ASSLLADSNTGELF

v_gene: TRBV7-2
d_gene: .
CDR3aa: ASSQNGADTGELF

v_gene: TRBV7-2
d_gene: TRBD1
CDR3aa: ASSRQGSREKLF

v_gene: TRBV6-4
d_gene: .
CDR3aa: ASSDSVGGAGNQPQH

v_gene: TRBV5-4
d_gene: .
CDR3aa: ASGGAGLYNEQF

v_gene: TRBV15
d_gene: .
CDR3aa: ATSRDSTNYGYT

v_gene: TRBV28
d_gene: TRBD1
CDR3aa: ASSPGGLGNTIY

v_gene: TRBV6-2/TRBV6-3
d_gene: .
CDR3aa: ASSSAGRANGKLF

v_gene: TRBV6-2/TRBV6-3
d_gene: .
CDR3aa: ASSYPGTGGANYGYT

v_gene: TRBV6-2/TRBV6-3
d_gene: .
CDR3aa: ASNDLGSGANVQT

v_gene: TRBV5-1
d_gene: .
CDR3aa: ASSFEGARGDTQY

v_gene: TRBV6-1
d_gene: .
CDR3aa: ASSDAVAYGYT

v_gene: TRBV7-2
d_gene: TRBD1
CDR3aa: ASSSTGTAYNEQF

v_gene: TRBV6-2/TRBV6-3
d_gene: TRBD1
CDR3aa: ASSSWTGPNGYNEQF

v_gene: TRBV7-2
d_gene: .
CDR3aa: ASSPLRGGGSYEQY

v_gene: TRBV4-1
d_gene: TRBD2
CDR3aa: ASSSLSGPGETQY

v_gene: TRBV6-5
d_gene: .
CDR3aa: ASSLTGQANYGYT

v_gene: TRBV3-1
d_gene: TRBD2
CDR3aa: ASGGSGETSDTQY

v_gene: TRBV6-1
d_gene: .
CDR3aa: ASRYSSNQPQH

v_gene: TRBV12-3/TRBV12-4
d_gene: .
CDR3aa: ASSLNARTEAF

v_gene: TRBV6-2/TRBV6-3
d_gene: .
CDR3aa: ASSYGIGSKRGEQF

v_gene: TRBV6-1
d_gene: .
CDR3aa: ASSEYRGRYGYT

v_gene: TRBV18
d_gene: .
CDR3aa: ASAAGASGTDTQY

v_gene: TRBV7-6
d_gene: TRBD2
CDR3aa: ASSPGLAMSIAKNIQY

v_gene: TRBV19
d_gene: .
CDR3aa: ASSISMGGDQPQH

v_gene: TRBV12-3/TRBV12-4
d_gene: .
CDR3aa: ASSPQRQETQY

v_gene: TRBV2
d_gene: .
CDR3aa: ASSRDTVYGYT

v_gene: TRBV7-6
d_gene: .
CDR3aa: ASSPVIPLGGYNEQF

v_gene: TRBV7-6
d_gene: TRBD2
CDR3aa: ASSLASGRDQF

v_gene: TRBV12-3/TRBV12-4
d_gene: .
CDR3aa: ASSLQDREGGN

v_gene: TRBV12-3/TRBV12-4
d_gene: .
CDR3aa: ASSDRFEAF

v_gene: TRBV11-2
d_gene: .
CDR3aa: ASSLTRTFRTGELF

v_gene: TRBV7-6
d_gene: TRBD2
CDR3aa: ASSLIGGRARDEQF

v_gene: TRBV7-2
d_gene: TRBD1
CDR3aa: ASRKDRAVDNSPLH

v_gene: TRBV12-5
d_gene: TRBD1
CDR3aa: ASGSQGGSNQPQH

v_gene: TRBV5-1
d_gene: .
CDR3aa: ASSPRGDWSDTQY

v_gene: TRBV4-3
d_gene: .
CDR3aa: ASSQVWGADNEQF

v_gene: TRBV7-2
d_gene: TRBD2
CDR3aa: ASSSSGSLTQY

v_gene: TRBV7-8
d_gene: .
CDR3aa: ASSPDGRIYNYGYT